This T cell receptor beta chain was captured by sequencing in a study of T cell responses to AZD1222 COVID-19 vaccine. Across the whole study: Pooled samples include second doses given at about 4 or 12 weeks. General study findings and limits: Clonal diversity was possibly underestimated, and white British individuals and females predominated among donors. Vaccine-associated CD4 TCRs ranged over spike, dominating at 160-218 and 743-854.

Only in-frame clones appear in the TCRdb table, and some are missing; sequencing was by immunoSEQ multiplex PCR. Among 150,000 to 200,000 clones, less than 95% were seen once, and the ten largest hold approximately 4.7%. CDR3 length equals 18 residues. J gave up 4 bases and V 4 bases, and 13 bases lay outside the gene matches. Germline V gene lookup returns CDR1 SGHRS and CDR2 YFSETQ. Of note for this clone: The antigen is not known.

This chain links TRBV5-1 with TRBJ2-1; 11 bases match TRBD2. This material consisted of peripheral blood, taken on day 0 of AZD1222 vaccination. This receptor was taken from an adult in good health. CDR3 sequence reads: CASSQTPLAGGTYNEQFF. The CDR3 DNA reads TGCGCCAGCAGCCAGACCCCCCTAGCGGGAGGTACTTACAATGAGCAGTTCTTC.